This T cell receptor (beta chain) was documented in a study of cytotoxic CD8 clonotypes in ibrutinib-treated CLL. Across the whole study: Response samples were obtained once patients had received a median about 11 months of treatment, range 6 to 36. Study-level points and caveats: Age-matched healthy donor levels were exceeded by baseline clonality, which tracked circulating CD8+ T-cell counts.

Genomic DNA in an amount of approximately 2 micrograms was extracted from cryopreserved PBMCs and used for the preparation of TCR beta libraries. Investigators sought sequencing depths of between 1 in 200,000 and 1 in 1 million T cells. The repertoire was sequenced with immunoSEQ multiplex PCR; TCRdb's copy has only in-frame clones and lacks some. The sample has 100,000 to 150,000 clones; approximately 85% are singletons. To note about this clone: What it recognizes is unknown.

Germline CDR1 is KGHSH and CDR2 is LQKENI. The CDR3 is 14 amino acids. V was shortened by 2 bases and J by 6 bases, with 13 bases between the two germline ends. V and J are TRBV18 and TRBJ1-1; weak D call: TRBD1 (6 bases). The specimen was PBMCs, collected after 24 months of ibrutinib treatment. This clonotype originated in a human donor with chronic lymphocytic leukemia. The CDR3 loop is CASSPSTGFAEAFF. The CDR3 coding sequence is TGTGCCAGCTCACCATCGACAGGTTTCGCTGAAGCTTTCTTT.